This T cell receptor beta chain comes out of a study of blood T cell repertoires in COVID-19. Clones were read by immunoSEQ multiplex PCR, and TCRdb kept only the in-frame ones, dropping some. The data contain some 240,000 clones, roughly 89% of them singletons. V shed 5 bases and J shed 5 bases, with 12 bases lying between them. The V gene's germline CDR1 is MNHEY and CDR2 SVGAGI. This CDR3 comprises 13 residues. As regards this clone: At the DNA level, this CDR3 is encoded by other sequences in the same sample as well.

This clonotype was obtained from a woman aged 55-75 years with COVID-19, enrolled during active disease. Sequenced: peripheral blood. The chain uses TRBV6-5 and TRBJ1-1; TRBD1 is a possible D gene (5 bases). The CDR3 sequence is CASSTPGGTEAFF. In nucleotides, the CDR3 is TGTGCCAGCAGTACCCCCGGGGGGACTGAAGCTTTCTTT.